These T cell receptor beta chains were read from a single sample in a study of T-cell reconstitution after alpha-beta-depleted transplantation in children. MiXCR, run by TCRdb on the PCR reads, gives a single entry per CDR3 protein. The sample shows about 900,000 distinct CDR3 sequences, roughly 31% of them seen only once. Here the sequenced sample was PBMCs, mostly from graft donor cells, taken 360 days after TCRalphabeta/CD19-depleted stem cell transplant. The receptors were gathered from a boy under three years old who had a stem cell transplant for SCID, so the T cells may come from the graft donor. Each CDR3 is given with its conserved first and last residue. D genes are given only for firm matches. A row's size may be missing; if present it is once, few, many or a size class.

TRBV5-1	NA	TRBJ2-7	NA	CASSLRAVSEQYF	TGCGCCAGCAGCTTGAGGGCCGTGAGCGAGCAGTACTTC
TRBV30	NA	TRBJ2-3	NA	CAWKLVGGTDTQYF	TGTGCCTGGAAGCTTGTAGGGGGAACAGATACGCAGTATTTT
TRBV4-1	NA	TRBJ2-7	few	CASSHSGLPGEQYF	TGCGCCAGCAGCCACTCGGGTCTCCCGGGGGAGCAGTACTTC
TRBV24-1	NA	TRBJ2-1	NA	CAPGRVVYNEQFF	TGTGCCCCCGGGAGAGTCGTCTACAATGAGCAGTTCTTC
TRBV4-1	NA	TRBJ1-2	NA	CASSQDSGSGYTF	TGCGCCAGCAGCCAAGATTCGGGGAGCGGCTACACCTTC
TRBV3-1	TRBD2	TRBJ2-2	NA	CASSHRLAGTNTGELFF	TGTGCCAGCAGCCATAGGCTAGCGGGGACAAACACCGGGGAGCTGTTTTTT
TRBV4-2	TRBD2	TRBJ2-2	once	CASSRGTSGGSGTGELFF	TGTGCCAGCAGCCGCGGTACTAGCGGGGGGTCGGGCACCGGGGAGCTGTTTTTT
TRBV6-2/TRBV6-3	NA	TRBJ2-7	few	CASSYRVHPYEQYF	TGTGCCAGCAGTTATCGGGTTCATCCCTACGAGCAGTACTTC
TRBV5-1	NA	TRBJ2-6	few	CASSLSGRSSGANVLTF	TGCGCCAGCAGCTTGTCCGGCAGAAGCTCTGGGGCCAACGTCCTGACTTTC
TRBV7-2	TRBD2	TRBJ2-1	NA	CASSLILAVLVNEQFF	TGTGCCAGCAGCCTAATACTAGCGGTGTTGGTCAATGAGCAGTTCTTC
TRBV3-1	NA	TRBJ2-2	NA	CASSRKPADTGELFF	TGTGCCAGCAGCCGAAAACCAGCAGACACCGGGGAGCTGTTTTTT
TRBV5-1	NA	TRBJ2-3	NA	CASSLDPPGSWADTQYF	TGCGCCAGCAGCTTGGACCCCCCAGGGTCGTGGGCAGATACGCAGTATTTT
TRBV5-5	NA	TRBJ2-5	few	CASSLITETQYF	TGTGCCAGCAGCTTGATAACAGAGACCCAGTACTTC
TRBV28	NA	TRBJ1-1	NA	CASSLDGGGQNTEAFF	TGTGCCAGCAGTTTAGATGGCGGGGGGCAAAACACTGAAGCTTTCTTT
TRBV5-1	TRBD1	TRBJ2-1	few	CASSPRDRGWNNEQFF	TGCGCCAGCAGCCCCCGGGACAGGGGGTGGAACAATGAGCAGTTCTTC
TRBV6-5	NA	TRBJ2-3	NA	CASSYRTGSTDTQYF	TGTGCCAGCAGTTACCGGACGGGGAGTACAGATACGCAGTATTTT
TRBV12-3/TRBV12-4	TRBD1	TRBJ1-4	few	CASSLRQGAGKLFF	TGTGCCAGCAGCCTTAGACAGGGGGCAGGAAAACTGTTTTTT
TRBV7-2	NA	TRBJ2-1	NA	CASSPLDLYNEQFF	TGTGCCAGCAGCCCGTTGGACTTATACAATGAGCAGTTCTTC
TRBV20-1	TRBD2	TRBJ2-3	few	CSARKRGASTDTQYF	TGCAGTGCTAGGAAGCGGGGGGCGAGCACAGATACGCAGTATTTT
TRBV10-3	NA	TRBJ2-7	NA	CAISAGTNGQYF	TGTGCCATCAGTGCCGGGACCAACGGGCAGTACTTC
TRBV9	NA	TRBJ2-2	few	CASSATVPGELFF	TGTGCCAGCAGCGCGACGGTCCCGGGGGAGCTGTTTTTT
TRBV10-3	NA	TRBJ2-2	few	CAISESTTTGELFF	TGTGCCATCAGTGAGTCGACGACCACCGGGGAGCTGTTTTTT
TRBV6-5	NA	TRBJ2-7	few	CATGKYEQYF	TGTGCTACAGGGAAATACGAGCAGTACTTC
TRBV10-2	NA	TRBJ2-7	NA	CASQGTLRAPSYEQYF	TGCGCCAGCCAGGGCACATTGAGGGCCCCCTCCTACGAGCAGTACTTC
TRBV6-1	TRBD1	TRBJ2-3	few	CASSRDRDSDTQYF	TGTGCCAGCAGCCGGGACAGGGACTCAGATACGCAGTATTTT
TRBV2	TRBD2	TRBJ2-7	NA	CASRRRQTSGGAYEQYF	TGTGCCAGCAGGAGACGGCAGACTAGCGGGGGAGCGTACGAGCAGTACTTC
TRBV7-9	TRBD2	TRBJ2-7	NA	CASSFLGGVAEQYF	TGTGCCAGCAGCTTTTTGGGGGGGGTCGCGGAGCAGTACTTC
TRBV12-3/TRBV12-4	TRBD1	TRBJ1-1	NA	CASSRDSQLSEAFF	TGTGCCAGCAGTCGGGACAGCCAACTATCTGAAGCTTTCTTT
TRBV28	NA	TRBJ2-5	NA	CASSSGSDGETQYF	TGTGCCAGCAGTTCAGGATCGGACGGGGAGACCCAGTACTTC
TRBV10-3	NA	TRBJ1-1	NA	CAIKPDGVNTEAFF	TGTGCCATCAAGCCAGACGGGGTAAACACTGAAGCTTTCTTT
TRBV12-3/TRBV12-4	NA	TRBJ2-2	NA	CASSLISGKVTGELFF	TGTGCCAGCAGTTTAATTTCAGGGAAGGTCACCGGGGAGCTGTTTTTT
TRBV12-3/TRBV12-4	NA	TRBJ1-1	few	CASSFEVTRNTEAFF	TGTGCCAGCAGTTTCGAGGTCACTAGGAACACTGAAGCTTTCTTT
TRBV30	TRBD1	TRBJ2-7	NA	CAWSKGTGDFYEQYF	TGTGCCTGGAGTAAGGGGACAGGGGATTTCTACGAGCAGTACTTC
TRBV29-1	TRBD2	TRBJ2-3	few	CSSTSGTDTQYF	TGCAGCTCAACTAGCGGCACAGATACGCAGTATTTT
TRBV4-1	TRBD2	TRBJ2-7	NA	CASSQGRLAGLYEQYF	TGCGCCAGCAGCCAAGGACGACTAGCGGGCCTATACGAGCAGTACTTC
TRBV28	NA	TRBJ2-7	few	CASSFLRRTYEQYF	TGTGCCAGCAGTTTTCTCCGACGGACCTACGAGCAGTACTTC
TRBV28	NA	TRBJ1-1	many	CASSWNRVNTEAFF	TGTGCCAGCAGTTGGAACAGGGTGAACACTGAAGCTTTCTTT
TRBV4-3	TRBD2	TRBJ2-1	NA	CASSRDSGGTGEQFF	TGCGCCAGCAGCCGAGATAGCGGGGGGACCGGTGAGCAGTTCTTC
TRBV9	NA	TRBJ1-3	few	CASSVASGRGNTIYF	TGTGCCAGCAGCGTAGCTTCAGGGCGCGGAAACACCATATATTTT
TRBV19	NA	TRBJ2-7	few	CATTGLISYEQYF	TGTGCCACCACCGGACTGATCTCCTACGAGCAGTACTTC
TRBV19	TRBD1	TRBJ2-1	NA	CASVRTGNSYNEQFF	TGTGCCAGCGTTCGGACAGGCAACTCCTACAATGAGCAGTTCTTC
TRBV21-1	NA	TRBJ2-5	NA	CASSKDRVRGSSGETQYF	TGTGCCAGCAGCAAAGACAGGGTCAGGGGGTCATCGGGAGAGACCCAGTACTTC
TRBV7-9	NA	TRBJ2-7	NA	CASSPDRNSYEQYF	TGTGCCAGCAGCCCCGACAGGAACTCCTACGAGCAGTACTTC
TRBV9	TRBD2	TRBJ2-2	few	CASSVRGGGALELFF	TGTGCCAGCAGCGTACGGGGGGGCGGCGCCTTAGAGCTGTTTTTT
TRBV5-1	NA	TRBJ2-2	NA	CASSWEFTGELFF	TGCGCCAGCAGCTGGGAGTTCACCGGGGAGCTGTTTTTT
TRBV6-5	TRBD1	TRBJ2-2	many	CASSYQGQVPTGELFF	TGTGCCAGCAGTTACCAGGGACAGGTCCCCACCGGGGAGCTGTTTTTT
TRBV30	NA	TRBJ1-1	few	CAWSARLLNTEAFF	TGTGCCTGGAGTGCCCGGCTCCTAAACACTGAAGCTTTCTTT
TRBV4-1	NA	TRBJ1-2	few	CASSQEKDRRFGYTF	TGCGCCAGCAGCCAGGAGAAGGACCGGAGGTTTGGCTACACCTTC
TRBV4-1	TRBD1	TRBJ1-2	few	CASSRQGAGYGYTF	TGCGCCAGCAGCCGACAGGGGGCTGGCTATGGCTACACCTTC